A single sample is the source of the 3 T cell receptor beta chains below, sequenced in a study of CD8 T cells in Susac syndrome. The authors reverse transcribed roughly 0.45 to 1 ug RNA with random hexamers. TCRdb re-called the immunoSEQ multiplex PCR reads through MiXCR, storing one row per CDR3 protein. The repertoire consists of almost 450,000 distinct CDR3 sequences, with approximately 85% occurring once and the leading ten covering approximately 0.12%. Sequenced sample: CD8+ T cells from PBMCs. Every receptor here comes from a human donor with multiple sclerosis.

The chain joins TRBV3-1 to TRBJ1-2; no firm D call. The V end lost 1 base, the J end lost 4 bases, and 10 bases lay between the germline ends. Germline loops: CDR1 LGHDT, CDR2 YNNKEL (reference sequence). CDR3 length: 14 residues. CDR3 region: CASSQAPDPYGYTF. Written as DNA, the CDR3 is TGTGCCAGCAGCCAAGCTCCAGATCCCTATGGCTACACCTTC.

This clonotype was detected only once. The chain links TRBV24-1 to TRBJ1-1, with 7 bases aligning to TRBD1. The trim removed 3 bases at V and 11 bases at J, leaving 5 bases unmatched. CDR1 is KGHDR, CDR2 SFDVKD, per germline. This CDR3 has 12 amino acids. The CDR3 region has the DNA TGTGCCACCAGTGATGCGACAGGGACGGCTTTCTTT. Its protein is CATSDATGTAFF.

The J gene is TRBJ1-2, the V gene TRBV28; a weak D match, TRBD1 (5 bases). This CDR3 is built from 15 residues. V was clipped by 6 bases and J by 4 bases, with 18 bases between them. CDR1 is MDHEN and CDR2 is SYDVKM in the germline V gene. The CDR3 region is CASSHKGVLPYGYTF. CDR3 DNA: TGTGCCAGCAGCCATAAAGGGGTGTTACCCTATGGCTACACCTTC.